The following is a T cell receptor beta chain sequence with its context. The data belong to a study of T cells expressing NK-cell markers. This CDR3 is 15 amino acids long. Germline loops: CDR1 SGHAT, CDR2 FQDESV (reference sequence). Generation of TCR beta cDNA was performed by 5'RACE template switching incorporating UMIs. With the 5' RACE reads reprocessed, TCRdb shows one record per CDR3 protein and no DNA. The table for this sample gives about 400,000 distinct CDR3 sequences. The J gene is TRBJ1-1, the V gene TRBV11-1; TCRdb's assignment of TRBD1 cannot be checked, as there is no DNA. The sequence derives from a woman aged 50 to 60 in good health. Sequencing input: blood T cells: a sorted CD56 or NKG2C T cell subset, CD4+ or CD8+ T cells, or bulk PBMC T cells (not recorded which). The CDR3 region is CASSRRTGEVAEAFF.